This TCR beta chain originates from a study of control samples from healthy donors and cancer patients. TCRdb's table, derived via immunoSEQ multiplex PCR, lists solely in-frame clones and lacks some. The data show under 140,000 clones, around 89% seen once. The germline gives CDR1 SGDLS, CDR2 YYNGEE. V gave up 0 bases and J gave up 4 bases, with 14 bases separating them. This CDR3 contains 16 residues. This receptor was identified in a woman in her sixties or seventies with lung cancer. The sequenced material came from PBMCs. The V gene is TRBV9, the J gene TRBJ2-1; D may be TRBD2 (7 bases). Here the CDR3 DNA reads TGTGCCAGCAGCGTAGTGGGGGGGCAAGCGTACAATGAGCAGTTCTTC. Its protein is CASSVVGGQAYNEQFF.